Listed below are T cell receptor beta chains from one sample, sequenced in a study of technical replicates of blood from several donors. Here immunoSEQ multiplex PCR was the method, and the copy in TCRdb shows in-frame clones only, minus some. The table has nearly 70,000 clones, approximately 90% seen once. The source material was T cells isolated from PBMCs. Receptors originate from a human donor in good health. CDR3s include the opening cysteine and the closing phenylalanine or tryptophan. A D gene is named only where the DNA matches it firmly. Size is stated for part of the rows, as once, few or many counts, or as a class when the clone is expanded.

length: 16; size: .; V: TRBV7-9; J: TRBJ1-5; D: .; DNA: TGTGCCAGCAGCTTTAGCTTTGGCCGGTACGGAGAGCCCCAGCATTTT; CDR3: CASSFSFGRYGEPQHF
length: 15; size: .; V: TRBV11-2; J: TRBJ2-7; D: TRBD1; DNA: TGTGCCAGCAGCTTATCCCGGGACAGTGGCTACGAGCAGTACTTC; CDR3: CASSLSRDSGYEQYF
length: 12; size: .; V: TRBV7-6; J: TRBJ2-1; D: .; DNA: TGTGCCAGCAGCTCGAACCGGAATGAGCAGTTCTTC; CDR3: CASSSNRNEQFF
length: 14; size: .; V: TRBV6-4; J: TRBJ1-5; D: TRBD1; DNA: TGTGCCAGCAGTCGGACAGGGGTAGATCAGCCCCAGCATTTT; CDR3: CASSRTGVDQPQHF
length: 11; size: .; V: TRBV30; J: TRBJ2-1; D: .; DNA: TGTGCCTGCTACTTGGACAATGAGCAGTTCTTC; CDR3: CACYLDNEQFF
length: 15; size: .; V: TRBV27; J: TRBJ1-5; D: TRBD1; DNA: TGTGCCAGCAGTTTAAGTCCAGGGGGTCTGCAGCCCCAGCATTTT; CDR3: CASSLSPGGLQPQHF
length: 16; size: .; V: TRBV15; J: TRBJ2-1; D: TRBD2; DNA: TGTGCCACCAGCTGGGGGACTAGCGGGGGTTACAATGAGCAGTTCTTC; CDR3: CATSWGTSGGYNEQFF
length: 13; size: .; V: TRBV29-1; J: TRBJ2-2; D: TRBD1; DNA: TGCAGCGTTGCTTTGACAGGGTCCGGGGAGCTGTTTTTT; CDR3: CSVALTGSGELFF
length: 14; size: .; V: TRBV4-1; J: TRBJ2-7; D: .; DNA: TGCGCCAGCAGCCAAGGACGTGGGAGCTACGAGCAGTACTTC; CDR3: CASSQGRGSYEQYF
length: 14; size: .; V: TRBV2; J: TRBJ1-3; D: .; DNA: TGTGCCAGCAGTACAGGAATCTCTGGAAACACCATATATTTT; CDR3: CASSTGISGNTIYF
length: 14; size: .; V: TRBV10-3; J: TRBJ1-5; D: TRBD1; DNA: TGTGCCATCAGTGTGGACAGGGCCAATCAGCCCCAGCATTTT; CDR3: CAISVDRANQPQHF
length: 16; size: .; V: TRBV5-4; J: TRBJ2-5; D: TRBD2; DNA: TGTGCCAGCAGCTTGGAGGAGGGATGGGAGGGAGAGACCCAGTACTTC; CDR3: CASSLEEGWEGETQYF
length: 14; size: .; V: TRBV9; J: TRBJ2-3; D: .; DNA: TGTGCCAGCAGCGTAGACCCATCAGGGGATACGCAGTATTTT; CDR3: CASSVDPSGDTQYF
length: 13; size: .; V: TRBV28; J: TRBJ1-5; D: TRBD1; DNA: TGTGCCAGCAGTTCATCAGGGGGACAGCCCCAGCATTTT; CDR3: CASSSSGGQPQHF
length: 16; size: .; V: TRBV7-9; J: TRBJ1-4; D: .; DNA: TGTGCCAGCAGCTTAGCCGCGGGTGCAACTAATGAAAAACTGTTTTTT; CDR3: CASSLAAGATNEKLFF
length: 12; size: once; V: TRBV5-1; J: TRBJ2-1; D: .; DNA: TGCGCCAGCAGCTTGGCGGACAATGAGCAGTTCTTC; CDR3: CASSLADNEQFF
length: 15; size: .; V: TRBV5-1; J: TRBJ2-2; D: .; DNA: TGCGCCAGCAGAATTATCCCTTTCCGAGCCGGGGAGCTGTTTTTT; CDR3: CASRIIPFRAGELFF
length: 16; size: .; V: TRBV7-2; J: TRBJ2-3; D: TRBD2; DNA: TGTGCCAGCAGCGCCTCCGGGACTAGCGGGAGGCATACGCAGTATTTT; CDR3: CASSASGTSGRHTQYF
length: 15; size: .; V: TRBV5-4; J: TRBJ2-1; D: .; DNA: TGTGCCAGCAGCTTGGACGAGCGCGCCTACAATGAGCAGTTCTTC; CDR3: CASSLDERAYNEQFF